This is a list of T cell receptor beta chains from one sample in a study of shared clonotypes between healthy human individuals. Method: immunoSEQ multiplex PCR; TCRdb's copy keeps in-frame clones and lacks some. The sample contains some 470,000 clones, less than 80% of which appear only once. The material sequenced was PBMCs. All receptors come from a woman in her 40s in good health. Some clones in this sample may be carry-over from other donors' samples. Both conserved end residues are part of each CDR3. Not all rows give a size; the values are once, few, many and, for expanded clones, a class.

v_call cdr3_length clone_size cdr3_aa
TRBV9 14 . CASSVDGVDQPQHF
TRBV5-8 16 . CASSWQGNRPNEKLFF
TRBV29-1 16 many CSVENLGQGGTDTQYF
TRBV6-1 13 . CASIMQGNQPQHF
TRBV9 14 . CASSVGAAEETQYF
TRBV9 15 . CASSVAGGYTGELFF
TRBV28 15 . CASSFVGGSSYEQYF
TRBV28 17 . CASSIPGQGTPSYEQYF
TRBV14 16 . CASSQGGMGHSYEQYF
TRBV9 14 . CASSVGHRNSPLHF
TRBV2 16 . CASSVVGGASNYGYTF
TRBV11-3 14 . CASSVGQATDTQYF
TRBV11-3 13 once CASSLDGTGELFF
TRBV18 14 . CASSPGGSYTEAFF
TRBV9 14 . CASSAGQGIYEQYF
TRBV18 18 once CASSPWDVSVSGANVLTF
TRBV28 11 . CASRTRQRIYF
TRBV2 16 . CASSDDGQGVSQPQHF
TRBV18 14 . CASSPRRQGETQYF
TRBV28 14 . CASGTSQRAYGYTF
TRBV19 15 . CASSVDRDLSYEQYF
TRBV6-5 14 . CASSDRDRYYEQYF
TRBV6-4 17 . CASSSSSGGSSYNEQFF
TRBV5-6 15 . CASSSTGGRRNTIYF
TRBV2 12 . CANRGISYEQFF
TRBV11-2 14 . CASTFPGGQETQYF
TRBV5-1 13 . CASSFTPSYEQYF
TRBV4-1 14 once CASRLGRGVETQYF
TRBV28 15 . CASSPPPLDRVKQFF
TRBV5-1 14 . CASSLSSGSVEQYF
TRBV5-5 16 . CASSFGWGQGVEKLFF
TRBV12-5 13 once CASGLRQNTEAFF
TRBV9 14 . CASSPRTDTDTQYF
TRBV9 15 . CASSTGLADTDTQYF
TRBV28 15 few CASSSGTANTGELFF
TRBV9 15 once CASSLTGTRVDEQFF
TRBV7-3 15 . CASSATSFRDTEAFF
TRBV5-6 15 few CASSLFGGDTGELFF
TRBV16 13 . CASSHPQGYEQYF
TRBV10-2 16 . CASSELTGGGPREQYF
TRBV27 14 . CASSSTSGSYEQYF
TRBV19 14 . CASSADSSRGSYTF
TRBV27 15 . CASSLRWGAYNEQFF
TRBV5-6 14 . CASSSYYGAYEQYF
TRBV4-3 15 few CASSQVFSGMAEAFF
TRBV20-1 11 few CSARGTGELFF
TRBV9 18 . CASSPWASGRELGNEQFF
TRBV2 12 . CASRLDFGELFF
TRBV15 12 . CATSRSRDEQFF
TRBV28 15 . CASRKAGLTTGELFF
TRBV7-2 15 . CASSWGQGAGETQYF
TRBV4-2 14 few CASSQDSLNEKLFF
TRBV7-9 12 . CASLRDSDGYTF
TRBV5-1 13 . CASSLAYDYEQYF
TRBV4-2 16 . CASSQYRTTLSYEQYF